The T cell receptor (beta chain) described here comes from a study of response to subunit inactivated influenza vaccine. TCRdb reanalysed the RT-PCR reads using MiXCR and keeps one entry per CDR3 protein. The sample lists more than 600,000 distinct CDR3 sequences; roughly 18% were seen once. The sequenced sample was PBMCs from blood, obtained 4 to 6 days after vaccination. This receptor was obtained from a man aged 50 to 59 who received an inactivated influenza vaccine.

In DNA form, the CDR3 reads TGTGCCATCAGTGGGGGACAGGGGGCTGGAAGTTTGGGCAATCAGCCCCAGCATTTT. Its translation: CAISGGQGAGSLGNQPQHF. V is TRBV10-3 and J is TRBJ1-5; 12 nucleotides agree with TRBD1. With V trimmed by 4 bases and J by 2 bases, 12 bases remained unmatched. The CDR3 runs 19 residues. Germline-derived CDR1 and CDR2 are ENHRY and SYGVKD.